This TCR beta chain was identified in a study of blood T cell repertoires in COVID-19. Overall study: T cells, B-cell-depleted T cells, or PBMCs supplied cDNA or gDNA.

Clones were read by immunoSEQ multiplex PCR, and TCRdb kept only the in-frame ones, dropping some. The table has 130,000 or so clones, about 80% seen once; the top ten hold around a sixth. The V end lost 3 bases, the J end lost 0 bases, and 9 bases lay between the germline ends. Germline V CDR1 and CDR2: SGHTA, FQGNSA. The CDR3 has 15 residues. Sequenced: peripheral blood. The TCR originated in a man in his fifties with acute or convalescent COVID-19. J is TRBJ1-5 and V is TRBV7-2; D gene ambiguous. CDR3 coding DNA: TGTGCCAGCAGCTTTTCGAGAGATAGCAATCAGCCCCAGCATTTT. Translation gives CASSFSRDSNQPQHF.